The clone carrying this TCR beta chain has a handful of counts. The antigen is not known. One entry per CDR3 protein results from TCRdb running MiXCR on the 5' RACE reads. The sample lists a few hundred thousand distinct CDR3 sequences; about 15% were seen once. Germline V gene lookup returns CDR1 MDHEN and CDR2 SYDVKM. The V gene end was trimmed by 5 bases and the J gene end by 0 bases; junction bases not matched to a gene: 6. This CDR3 contains 16 residues. This sample was taken from a study of T cells after yellow fever vaccination. The study, taken as a whole, reports: Reappearance after the booster was observed for most primary-vaccination clones (about 97% CD4, almost 90% CD8).

This TCR was recovered from a young man who received the YFV17D yellow fever vaccine. This chain connects TRBV28 to TRBJ2-2; the match to TRBD1 covers 7 bases. The source was PBMCs, collected around 5 days after the first yellow fever vaccination. The DNA for the CDR3 is TGTGCCAGCAGTGGGGACAGACTTCCGAACACCGGGGAGCTGTTTTTT. Its protein is CASSGDRLPNTGELFF.